This entry lists 22 T cell receptor beta chains sequenced from one sample in a study of EBV T-cell therapy then PD-1 blockade in nasopharyngeal carcinoma. The protocol was immunoSEQ multiplex PCR, while the TCRdb copy is restricted to in-frame clones and leaves out a portion. The data contain 17,000 or so clones, approximately 80% of them singletons. These receptors have no known antigen. Described treatment: AdE1-LMPpoly-expanded autologous EBV-specific T-cell therapy followed by anti-PD-1 nivolumab. The input for sequencing was CD8+ T cells from blood, taken at day 0 from a patient whose treatment included autologous EBV-specific T cells and nivolumab. The receptors shown here come from a man aged 35 to 55 with nasopharyngeal carcinoma.

A single count supports this clone. The chain is built from TRBV7-6 and TRBJ2-7; a weak D match, TRBD1 (5 bases). This CDR3 is 15 amino acids long. Trimming left V 1 base short and J 4 bases short, with 14 bases between. Germline V gives CDR1 SGHVS, CDR2 FNYEAQ. CDR3 protein: CASSLGQGLRYEQYF. The CDR3 nucleotides are TGTGCCAGCAGCTTAGGGCAGGGCCTCAGGTACGAGCAGTACTTC. The full variable domain, completed using reference TRBV7-6 and TRBJ2-7, is GAGVSQSPRYKVTKRGQDVALRCDPISGHVSLYWYRQALGQGPEFLTYFNYEAQQDKSGLPNDRFSAERPEGSISTLTIQRTEQRDSAMYRCASSLGQGLRYEQYFGPGTRLTVT.

V usage is TRBV13 and J usage is TRBJ2-1; 7 nucleotides align to TRBD1. The CDR3 covers 18 residues. Trimming at V came to 6 bases and at J to 4 bases, leaving 18 bases not matched to a gene. Looked up from germline, CDR1 is PRHDT and CDR2 is FYEKMQ (reference sequence). CDR3 loop: CASRPQYRGPRLYNEQFF. In DNA form, the CDR3 reads TGTGCCAGCAGGCCTCAATACAGGGGCCCCCGACTATACAATGAGCAGTTCTTC.

By its share, this clone is medium-sized (0.01 to 0.1%). The V call is TRBV6-2 or TRBV6-3, the J call TRBJ2-5; 12 nucleotides match TRBD2. Germline V gene lookup returns CDR1 MNHEY and CDR2 SVGEGT. CDR3 length: 15 amino acids. The ends lost 2 bases at V and 2 bases at J; junction bases unmatched: 0. CDR3 sequence: CASSYTSGGQETQYF. The CDR3 DNA sequence: TGTGCCAGCAGTTACACTAGCGGGGGGCAAGAGACCCAGTACTTC.

CDR3 in amino acids: CASMGLFTGELFF. In DNA, the CDR3 is TGTGCCAGCATGGGACTGTTCACCGGGGAGCTGTTTTTT. The V gene is TRBV12-3 or TRBV12-4, the J gene TRBJ2-2; D possibly corresponds to TRBD2 (6 bases). Trimming stripped 7 bases from V and 4 bases from J, with 10 bases between. The CDR3 has 13 residues.

The chain has TRBV6-5 and TRBJ1-1; D is ambiguous. This CDR3 contains 13 residues. Trimming removed 6 bases at V and 0 bases at J, with 8 bases between. In germline, CDR1 is MNHEY, CDR2 SVGAGI. The CDR3 loop reads CASRRALNTEAFF. The CDR3 DNA reads as TGTGCCAGCAGGAGGGCTTTGAACACTGAAGCTTTCTTT.

The chain has TRBV6-5 and TRBJ2-7; no definite D call. The CDR3 has 11 amino acids. The V and J ends lost 5 bases and 4 bases respectively, with 6 bases between them. Germline CDR1 reads MNHEY; CDR2 reads SVGAGI. This CDR3 reads CASSNLYEQYF. The CDR3 DNA reads TGTGCCAGCAGTAATCTATACGAGCAGTACTTC.

The gene calls are TRBV7-2 and TRBJ2-3; 9 nucleotides line up with TRBD1. The CDR3 totals 15 residues. Trimming cost V 3 bases and J 1 base; bases outside gene matches: 2. CDR1 and CDR2 from the germline V gene are SGHTA and FQGNSA. The CDR3 region has the DNA TGTGCCAGCAGCTTCCGGGACAGGGGCACAGATACGCAGTATTTT. The encoded protein is CASSFRDRGTDTQYF.

The J gene is TRBJ1-2, the V gene TRBV5-1; 11 nucleotides align to TRBD1. Per the germline V gene, CDR1 is SGHRS and CDR2 is YFSETQ. This CDR3 comprises 16 residues. V gave up 4 bases and J gave up 4 bases; unmatched junction bases: 9. CDR3 amino acids: CASSPTGQGAVYGYTF. The CDR3 coding sequence is TGCGCCAGCAGCCCGACTGGACAGGGGGCTGTCTATGGCTACACCTTC.

This clone was found once. Other DNA sequences in the same sample also yield this CDR3. V usage is TRBV9 and J usage is TRBJ1-5; no clear D. CDR3 size: 15 residues. V lost 0 bases to trimming and J lost 2 bases, with 9 bases between them. Per germline, CDR1 SGDLS and CDR2 YYNGEE. This chain's CDR3 is CASSVGGSGNQPQHF. CDR3 sequence (DNA): TGTGCCAGCAGCGTAGGAGGGTCGGGCAATCAGCCCCAGCATTTT.

V gene TRBV14 combines with J gene TRBJ2-2; D ambiguous. The CDR3 covers 16 residues. Germline CDR1 reads SGHDN; CDR2 reads FVKESK. V lost 8 bases and J 4 bases, leaving 20 bases between the germline ends. In DNA, the CDR3 is TGTGCCAGCCGACCCCGGACCGTTCGTGGCACCGGGGAGCTGTTTTTT. Its protein product is CASRPRTVRGTGELFF.

The chain employs TRBV5-8 and TRBJ1-2; 8 positions match TRBD1. Germline-derived CDR1 and CDR2 are SGHTS and YDEGEE. The CDR3 is 15 amino acids. After removal of 4 bases from V and 4 bases from J, the junction contained 9 bases not matched to a gene. The CDR3 DNA is TGTGCCAGCAGCGCGGACAGGGCTCCCGGCTATGGCTACACCTTC. Translating it yields CASSADRAPGYGYTF.

CDR3 sequence: CASSSTHPGRYGAEAFF. CDR3 bases: TGTGCCAGCAGCTCTACTCACCCCGGACGGTATGGCGCTGAAGCTTTCTTT. The rearrangement uses TRBV7-9 and TRBJ1-1; D is uncertain. The CDR3 is made up of 17 amino acids. The ends were cut back, 4 bases at V and 6 bases at J, with 24 bases in the middle. Germline lookup yields CDR1 SEHNR and CDR2 FQNEAQ (reference sequence).

The chain is built from TRBV27 and TRBJ2-7; D may be TRBD2 (5 bases). Germline CDR1 reads MNHEY; CDR2 reads SMNVEV (reference sequence). The CDR3 spans 18 residues. Trimming removed 0 bases from V and 8 bases from J, with 26 bases in between. CDR3 bases: TGTGCCAGCAGTTTATCATCGCCTATGGACTGGAGCCGTTACAAGCAGTACTTC. It is translated as CASSLSSPMDWSRYKQYF.

The chain is built from TRBV6-5 and TRBJ2-7, with D perhaps being TRBD1 or TRBD2 (6 bases each). Germline V gives CDR1 MNHEY, CDR2 SVGAGI. The CDR3 spans 14 residues. V was trimmed by 8 bases and J by 2 bases, leaving 16 bases between them. DNA for the CDR3: TGTGCCAGCGGGGCGACAGGACTAACCTACGAGCAGTACTTC. This codes for CASGATGLTYEQYF.

This clone is a singleton in its sample. The V call is TRBV16, the J call TRBJ2-1; 11 bases map to TRBD2. The CDR3 contains 14 residues. Losses at the gene ends were 3 bases for V and 13 bases for J; bases not matched to a gene: 8. Looked up from germline, CDR1 is KGHSY and CDR2 is FQNENV. The CDR3 DNA sequence: TGTGCCAGCAGCCAGTCCGAGACTAGCGGGGAACAGTTCTTC. Its protein product is CASSQSETSGEQFF. Supplemented by reference TRBV16 and TRBJ2-1, the full variable domain reads GEEVAQTPKHLVRGEGQKAKLYCAPIKGHSYVFWYQQVLKNEFKFLISFQNENVFDETGMPKERFSAKCLPNSPCSLEIQATKLEDSAVYFCASSQSETSGEQFFGPGTRLTVL.

This clone was detected a few times. The gene calls are TRBV27 and TRBJ1-1; 8 positions match TRBD1. The CDR3 runs 12 residues. Germline V CDR1 and CDR2: MNHEY, SMNVEV (reference sequence). Trimming took 8 bases from V and 6 from J; bases not matched to a gene: 5. The CDR3 DNA follows: TGTGCCAGCGGAAAGGACAGGGCTGAAGCTTTCTTT. This codes for CASGKDRAEAFF.

The chain couples TRBV5-1 to TRBJ2-3; the match to TRBD2 covers 7 bases. The V segment lost 9 bases and the J segment 0 bases; nucleotides outside the gene matches: 10. The germline V gene has CDR1 SGHRS and CDR2 YFSETQ. This CDR3 has 15 residues. In DNA form, the CDR3 reads TGCGCCACCCAAGCGGGGCCAGCTAGCACAGATACGCAGTATTTT. Translation gives CATQAGPASTDTQYF.

The chain recombines TRBV2 with TRBJ2-1; D is uncertain. In germline, CDR1 is SNHLY, CDR2 FYNNEI. V lost 10 bases and J lost 0, with 10 bases in between. The CDR3 is made up of 13 amino acids. The CDR3 DNA reads as TGTGCCAAAGCCAGGAGCTCCTACAATGAGCAGTTCTTC. Translation gives CAKARSSYNEQFF.

The chain has TRBV21-1 and TRBJ1-5; the tabulated D call, TRBD1, remains unverified against the DNA. TRBV21-1 is labeled a pseudogene. The CDR3 contains 14 residues. CDR3 in DNA: TGTGCCAGCAGCCGGGACAGGGGGTGCCAGCCCCAGCATTTT. Protein: CASSRDRGCQPQHF.

The CDR3 DNA reads TGTGCCAGCAGCTTAGGTCGTTATGAGACAGGAACCTACGAGCAGTACTTC. Protein sequence: CASSLGRYETGTYEQYF. This sequence joins TRBV13 and TRBJ2-7; weak D call: TRBD1 (6 bases). The ends were cut back, 0 bases at V and 2 bases at J, with 17 bases in the middle. From germline, CDR1 is PRHDT and CDR2 FYEKMQ (reference sequence). CDR3 size: 17 residues.

The V gene is TRBV2, the J gene TRBJ1-2; no clear D gene. Deletions cut 8 bases from V and 8 bases from J, with 9 bases between. The CDR3 is 10 amino acids. CDR1 is SNHLY and CDR2 is FYNNEI in the germline V gene. CDR3 DNA sequence: TGTGCCAGCTTTTATGGAGGCTACACCTTC. It yields the protein CASFYGGYTF.

This sequence joins TRBV7-9 and TRBJ1-4, with D hard to call. Per germline, CDR1 SEHNR and CDR2 FQNEAQ (reference sequence). The CDR3 loop spans 13 amino acids. V was trimmed by 0 bases and J by 8 bases, leaving 7 bases between them. CDR3 DNA sequence: TGTGCCAGCAGCTTAGCGGGCCGCGAAAAACTGTTTTTT. The encoded protein is CASSLAGREKLFF.